Following are 18 T cell receptor beta chains from one sample sequenced in a study of blood T cell repertoires in COVID-19 (dated by TCRdb to 2020 to 2021). Preparation of the library involved the immunoSEQ multiplex PCR assay. TCRdb carries this immuneACCESS record with in-frame sequences only. Its versions omit some clonotypes, under half of them owing to an unresolved V gene in the studies checked, with the rest unexplained. A total of around 340,000 clones appear in this sample, 80% to 90% of them only once. The ten largest clones add up to around 4% of the sample. The sample taken for sequencing was PBMCs or T cells enriched from blood (not recorded which). The receptors were gathered from a woman aged 35 to 49 with acute COVID-19.

V gene TRBV7-9 combines with J gene TRBJ2-3; 8 positions agree with TRBD2. The J segment lost 4 bases and the V segment lost 5 bases, leaving 11 bases of the junction unmatched. This CDR3 has 16 amino acids. Germline V gene lookup returns CDR1 SEHNR and CDR2 FQNEAQ (reference sequence). The CDR3 DNA follows: TGTGCCAGCAGCCCCTCGGGGGGGCCGGAGGCAGATACGCAGTATTTT. It yields the protein CASSPSGGPEADTQYF. Complete variable domain (other parts from reference TRBV7-9 and TRBJ2-3): DTGVSQNPRHKITKRGQNVTFRCDPISEHNRLYWYRQTLGQGPEFLTYFQNEAQLEKSRLLSDRFSAERPKGSFSTLEIQRTEQGDSAMYLCASSPSGGPEADTQYFGPGTRLTVL.

The V call is TRBV9, the J call TRBJ2-1; 7 positions match TRBD2. The germline gives CDR1 SGDLS, CDR2 YYNGEE. V was pared by 2 bases and J by 1 base, with 0 bases of the junction left unmatched. The length of the CDR3 is 14 residues. The CDR3 DNA reads TGTGCCAGCAGCGTTAGCGGGTCCTACAATGAGCAGTTCTTC. This codes for CASSVSGSYNEQFF.

The chain employs TRBV2 and TRBJ2-7; perhaps TRBD1 as D (6 bases). This CDR3 has 13 amino acids. The V end was cut by 4 bases, the J end by 5 bases, with 12 bases between. The germline V gene encodes CDR1 SNHLY and CDR2 FYNNEI. CDR3 coding DNA: TGTGCCAGCAGTGCTAACAGGGACGACGAGCAGTACTTC. Translating it yields CASSANRDDEQYF.

The chain combines TRBV9 with TRBJ2-3; 11 positions match TRBD2. This CDR3 region has 16 residues. CDR1 and CDR2 (germline): SGDLS, YYNGEE. After removal of 4 bases from V and 2 bases from J, the junction contained 6 bases not matched to a gene. In DNA, the CDR3 is TGTGCCAGCAGCCGACTAGCGGGGACCGTCACAGATACGCAGTATTTT. Encoded protein: CASSRLAGTVTDTQYF.

The gene calls are TRBV10-1 and TRBJ1-1; D is uncertain. The CDR3 is made up of 12 amino acids. The V and J ends lost 8 bases and 4 bases respectively, with 11 bases between them. Per germline, CDR1 WNHNN and CDR2 SYGVQD (reference sequence). CDR3 nucleotides: TGCGCCAGCTACCACAGAAGCACTGAAGCTTTCTTT. It specifies CASYHRSTEAFF.

The chain links TRBV7-3 to TRBJ2-1, with a possible D match to TRBD2 (6 bases). V dropped 5 bases and J dropped 5 bases, with 10 bases sitting between them. Germline V gene data show CDR1 as SGHTA and CDR2 as FQGTGA. This CDR3 spans 13 amino acids. This CDR3 reads CASSATSNNEQFF. The CDR3, as DNA: TGTGCCAGCAGCGCCACTAGCAACAATGAGCAGTTCTTC. Based on the CDR3 plus reference TRBV7-3 and TRBJ2-1, the full variable domain is GAGVSQTPSNKVTEKGKYVELRCDPISGHTALYWYRQSLGQGPEFLIYFQGTGAADDSGLPNDRFFAVRPEGSVSTLKIQRTERGDSAVYLCASSATSNNEQFFGPGTRLTVL.

V usage is TRBV19 and J usage is TRBJ1-4, with D possibly TRBD1 on 5 matching bases. Trimming removed 1 base at V and 5 bases at J, with 14 bases between. CDR3 size: 16 residues. CDR1 and CDR2 from the germline V gene are LNHDA and SQIVND (reference sequence). In DNA, the CDR3 is TGTGCCAGTAGTATAGGTGGACAAGGGCGAAATGAAAAACTGTTTTTT. Encoded protein: CASSIGGQGRNEKLFF.

The chain joins TRBV7-2 to TRBJ2-1; 10 bases agree with TRBD2. The J segment lost 4 bases and the V segment lost 1 base, leaving 4 bases of the junction unmatched. The CDR3 loop spans 16 amino acids. From germline, CDR1 is SGHTA and CDR2 FQGNSA. The CDR3 is CASSLGTSGWYNEQFF. CDR3 sequence (DNA): TGTGCCAGCAGCTTAGGGACTAGCGGATGGTACAATGAGCAGTTCTTC.

This chain connects TRBV20-1 to TRBJ2-3, with TRBD1 matching over 8 bases. Germline V gene data show CDR1 as DFQATT and CDR2 as SNEGSKA (reference sequence). V was clipped by 3 bases and J by 2 bases; unmatched bases: 13. The CDR3 spans 17 residues. The CDR3 bases are TGCAGTGCTAGTCCGGCTTGGGGGACAGGATACACAGATACGCAGTATTTT. Translating gives CSASPAWGTGYTDTQYF.

This chain's CDR3 is CASSQEPGLAAYNEQFF. For the CDR3, the DNA is TGCGCCAGCAGCCAAGAGCCGGGACTAGCGGCCTACAATGAGCAGTTCTTC. The chain has TRBV4-3 and TRBJ2-1, with TRBD2 matching 11 bases. Germline values: CDR1 LGHNA, CDR2 YSLEER. CDR3 size: 17 residues. Trimming took 0 bases from V and 2 from J; bases not matched to a gene: 3.

This chain links TRBV9 with TRBJ2-3; TRBD2 might be the D (5 bases). The V gene's germline CDR1 is SGDLS and CDR2 YYNGEE. This CDR3 comprises 14 residues. Trimming cost V 4 bases and J 0 bases, with 9 bases left between them. The chain's CDR3 is CASSTLASTDTQYF. CDR3 sequence (DNA): TGTGCCAGCAGCACCCTAGCTAGCACAGATACGCAGTATTTT.

This chain links TRBV19 with TRBJ2-7; TRBD1 matches 10 bases. The length of the CDR3 is 12 residues. Trimming cost V 5 bases and J 5 bases; bases outside gene matches: 0. Germline CDR1 is LNHDA and CDR2 is SQIVND (reference sequence). CDR3 region: CASSDRGHEQYF. For the CDR3, the DNA is TGTGCCAGTAGTGACAGGGGGCACGAGCAGTACTTC.

V gene TRBV11-1 combines with J gene TRBJ1-4; no firm D call. This CDR3 contains 15 residues. With 5 bases removed from V and 0 bases from J, the gap between germline ends came to 10 bases. The germline V gene has CDR1 SGHAT and CDR2 FQDESV (reference sequence). The CDR3 sequence is CASSVYRSTNEKLFF. The CDR3 DNA is TGTGCCAGCAGCGTATACAGATCAACTAATGAAAAACTGTTTTTT.

This chain connects TRBV12-3 or TRBV12-4 to TRBJ1-1; no firm D call. The CDR3 spans 11 residues. The V and J ends lost 7 bases and 7 bases respectively, with 10 bases between them. Here the CDR3 DNA reads TGTGCCAGCACTTATGAGGGTGAAGCTTTCTTT. This gives the protein CASTYEGEAFF.

The V gene is TRBV7-2, the J gene TRBJ1-2; no firm D call. V lost 3 bases to trimming and J lost 4 bases, with 9 bases between them. The CDR3 runs 13 residues. Looked up from germline, CDR1 is SGHTA and CDR2 is FQGNSA. CDR3 bases: TGTGCCAGCAGCTTTCCGGGTACCTATGGCTACACCTTC. Its protein is CASSFPGTYGYTF. The variable domain in full, completed from reference TRBV7-2 and TRBJ1-2, reads GAGVSQSPSNKVTEKGKDVELRCDPISGHTALYWYRQSLGQGLEFLIYFQGNSAPDKSGLPSDRFSAERTGGSVSTLTIQRTQQEDSAVYLCASSFPGTYGYTFGSGTRLTVV.

This sequence joins TRBV19 and TRBJ1-1; possibly TRBD1 for D (6 bases). Trimming shortened V by 5 bases and J by 1 base, and 11 bases separated the two germline ends. CDR1 and CDR2 from the germline V gene are LNHDA and SQIVND (reference sequence). The CDR3 spans 14 residues. The CDR3 loop reads CASSPLGGNTEAFF. The CDR3 DNA reads as TGTGCCAGTAGTCCGCTAGGGGGGAACACTGAAGCTTTCTTT.

CDR3 protein: CASSERRDGSTDTQYF. As DNA, the CDR3 is TGCGCCAGCAGTGAGAGGCGGGACGGTAGCACAGATACGCAGTATTTT. The chain combines TRBV10-1 with TRBJ2-3; D may be TRBD2 (6 bases). Germline V gives CDR1 WNHNN, CDR2 SYGVQD (reference sequence). V shed 2 bases and J shed 0 bases, with 12 bases lying between them. The CDR3 extends over 16 amino acids.

The rearrangement links TRBV5-1 to TRBJ1-2, with D maybe TRBD1 (5 bases). The CDR3 has 16 amino acids. V lost 0 bases and J lost 2, with 14 bases in between. Looked up from germline, CDR1 is SGHRS and CDR2 is YFSETQ. CDR3 nucleotides: TGCGCCAGCAGCTTGGGCTCGGGGGACCAAAACTATGGCTACACCTTC. Protein product: CASSLGSGDQNYGYTF.